This T cell receptor beta chain was identified in a study of cytomegalovirus exposure and HLA in healthy donors. Study-level points and caveats: Testing in vitro showed three CMV-associated chains specific for CMV antigens. Reportedly, HLA-A and HLA-B alleles of most subjects were accurately predicted from TCR beta. Accounts indicate the classifier identified cytomegalovirus status with strong specificity and sensitivity.

In the case of this clone: The antigen is undetermined.

Germline-derived CDR1 and CDR2 are SGHAT and FQNNGV. V shed 1 base and J shed 3 bases, with 3 bases lying between them. The CDR3 runs to 12 residues. PCR amplification relied on 60 Vbeta primers (plus 13 Jbeta primers). Only in-frame clones appear in the TCRdb table, and some are missing; sequencing was by immunoSEQ multiplex PCR. The profile shows 100,000 to 150,000 clones, 73% of them singletons. The source of this sequence is a man aged 55 to 70 in good health and CMV-seropositive. J is TRBJ1-1 and V is TRBV11-2; no clear D gene. Sequencing input: PBMCs. Written as DNA, the CDR3 is TGTGCCAGCAGCTTAGGAGACACTGAAGCTTTCTTT. It encodes CASSLGDTEAFF.